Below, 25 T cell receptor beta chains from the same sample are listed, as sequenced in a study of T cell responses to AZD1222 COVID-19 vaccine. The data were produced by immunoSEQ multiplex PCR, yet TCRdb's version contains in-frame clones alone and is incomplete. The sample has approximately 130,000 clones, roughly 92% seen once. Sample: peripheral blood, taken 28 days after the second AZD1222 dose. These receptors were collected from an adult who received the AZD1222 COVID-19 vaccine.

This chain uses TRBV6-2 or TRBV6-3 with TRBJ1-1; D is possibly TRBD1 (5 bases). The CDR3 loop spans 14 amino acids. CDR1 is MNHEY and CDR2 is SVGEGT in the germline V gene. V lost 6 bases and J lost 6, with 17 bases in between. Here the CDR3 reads CASSKGTLPPEAFF. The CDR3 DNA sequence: TGTGCCAGCAGCAAAGGGACCCTACCACCTGAAGCTTTCTTT.

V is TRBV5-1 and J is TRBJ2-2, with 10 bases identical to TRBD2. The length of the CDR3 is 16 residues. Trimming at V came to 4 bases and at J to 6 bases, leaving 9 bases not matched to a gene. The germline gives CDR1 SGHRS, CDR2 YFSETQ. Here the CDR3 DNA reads TGCGCCAGCAGCCCAACCGGGACTAGCGAGGCCGGGGAGCTGTTTTTT. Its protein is CASSPTGTSEAGELFF.

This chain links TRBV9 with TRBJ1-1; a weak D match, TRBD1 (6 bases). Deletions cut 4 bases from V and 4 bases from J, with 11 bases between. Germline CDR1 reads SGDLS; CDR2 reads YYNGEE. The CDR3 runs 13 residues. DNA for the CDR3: TGTGCCAGCAGCCCCGGCAGGGGCACTGAAGCTTTCTTT. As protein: CASSPGRGTEAFF.

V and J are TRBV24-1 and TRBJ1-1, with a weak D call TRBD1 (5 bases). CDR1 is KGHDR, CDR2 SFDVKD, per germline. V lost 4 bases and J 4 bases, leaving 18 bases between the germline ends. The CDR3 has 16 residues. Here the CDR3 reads CATSDGANQGPTEAFF. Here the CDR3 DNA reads TGTGCCACCAGTGACGGGGCAAACCAGGGCCCCACTGAAGCTTTCTTT.

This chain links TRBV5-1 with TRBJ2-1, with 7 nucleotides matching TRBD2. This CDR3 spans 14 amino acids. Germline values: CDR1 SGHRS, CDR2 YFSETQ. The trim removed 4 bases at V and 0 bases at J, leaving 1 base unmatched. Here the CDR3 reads CASSGGSSYNEQFF. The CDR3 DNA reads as TGCGCCAGCAGCGGCGGGAGCTCCTACAATGAGCAGTTCTTC.

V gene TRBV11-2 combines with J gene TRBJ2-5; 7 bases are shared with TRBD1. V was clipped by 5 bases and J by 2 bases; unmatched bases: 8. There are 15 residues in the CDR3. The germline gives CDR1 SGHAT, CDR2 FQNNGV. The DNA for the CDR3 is TGTGCCAGCAGCCCCAGACAGGGACCACAAGAGACCCAGTACTTC. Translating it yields CASSPRQGPQETQYF. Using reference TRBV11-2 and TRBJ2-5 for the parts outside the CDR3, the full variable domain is EAGVAQSPRYKIIEKRQSVAFWCNPISGHATLYWYQQILGQGPKLLIQFQNNGVVDDSQLPKDRFSAERLKGVDSTLKIQPAKLEDSAVYLCASSPRQGPQETQYFGPGTRLLVL.

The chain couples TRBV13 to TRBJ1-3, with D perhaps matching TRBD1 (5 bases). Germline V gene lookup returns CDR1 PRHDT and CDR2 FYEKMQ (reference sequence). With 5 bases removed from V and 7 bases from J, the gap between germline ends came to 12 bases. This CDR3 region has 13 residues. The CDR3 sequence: CASSRDWDNTIYF. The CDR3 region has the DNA TGTGCCAGCAGCCGTGACTGGGACAACACCATATATTTT.

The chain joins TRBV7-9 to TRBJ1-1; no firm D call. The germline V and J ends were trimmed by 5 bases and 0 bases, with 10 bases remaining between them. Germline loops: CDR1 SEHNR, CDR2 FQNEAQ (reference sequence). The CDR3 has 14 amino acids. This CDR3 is CASSLNELNTEAFF. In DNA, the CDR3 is TGTGCCAGCAGCCTAAACGAGCTGAACACTGAAGCTTTCTTT.

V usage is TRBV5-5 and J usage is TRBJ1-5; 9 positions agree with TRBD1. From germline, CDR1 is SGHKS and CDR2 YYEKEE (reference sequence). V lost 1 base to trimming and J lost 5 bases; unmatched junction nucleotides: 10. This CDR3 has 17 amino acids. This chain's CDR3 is CASSLSSPGQGYQPQHF. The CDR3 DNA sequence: TGTGCCAGCAGCTTGTCTTCGCCCGGACAGGGGTATCAGCCCCAGCATTTT.

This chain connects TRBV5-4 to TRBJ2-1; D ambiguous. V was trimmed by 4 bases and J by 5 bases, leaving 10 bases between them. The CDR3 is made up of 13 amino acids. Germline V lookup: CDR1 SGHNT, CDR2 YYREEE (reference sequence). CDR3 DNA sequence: TGTGCCAGCAGCCCAACCCCAAACAATGAGCAGTTCTTC. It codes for CASSPTPNNEQFF.

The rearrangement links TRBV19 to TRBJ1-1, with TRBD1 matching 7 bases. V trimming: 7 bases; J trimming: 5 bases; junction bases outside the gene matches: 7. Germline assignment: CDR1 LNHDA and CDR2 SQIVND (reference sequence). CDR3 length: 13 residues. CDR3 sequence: CASNSGQPTEAFF. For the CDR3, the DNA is TGTGCCAGTAACTCGGGACAGCCTACTGAAGCTTTCTTT. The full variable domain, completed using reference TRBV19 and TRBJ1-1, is DGGITQSPKYLFRKEGQNVTLSCEQNLNHDAMYWYRQDPGQGLRLIYYSQIVNDFQKGDIAEGYSVSREKKESFPLTVTSAQKNPTAFYLCASNSGQPTEAFFGQGTRLTVV.

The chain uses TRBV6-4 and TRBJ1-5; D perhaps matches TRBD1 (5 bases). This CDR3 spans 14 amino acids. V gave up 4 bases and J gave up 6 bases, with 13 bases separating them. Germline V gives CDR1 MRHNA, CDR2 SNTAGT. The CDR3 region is CASSVIAGSQPQHF. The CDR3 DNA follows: TGTGCCAGCAGTGTTATTGCAGGGAGTCAGCCCCAGCATTTT.

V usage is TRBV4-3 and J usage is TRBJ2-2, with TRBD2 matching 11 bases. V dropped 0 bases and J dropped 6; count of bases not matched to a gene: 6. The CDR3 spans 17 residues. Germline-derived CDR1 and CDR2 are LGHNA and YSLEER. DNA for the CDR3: TGCGCCAGCAGCCAAGAACCCTATAGCGGGAGGGCCGGGGAGCTGTTTTTT. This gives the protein CASSQEPYSGRAGELFF.

The CDR3 DNA sequence: TGCAGCGTTGGAGTTTTTGGCGATGGCTACACCTTC. Translated, it gives CSVGVFGDGYTF. This chain links TRBV29-1 with TRBJ1-2; D remains unclear. Germline V gene sequence: CDR1 SQVTM, CDR2 ANQGSEA. The CDR3 sequence is 12 residues long. V dropped 4 bases and J dropped 6 bases, with 12 bases sitting between them.

CDR3 loop: CASSPGGGRMVSPLHF. DNA of the CDR3: TGTGCCAGCAGCCCCGGGGGGGGGCGTATGGTTTCACCCCTCCACTTT. V gene TRBV7-9 combines with J gene TRBJ1-6, with D possibly being TRBD1 (6 bases). Germline lookup yields CDR1 SEHNR and CDR2 FQNEAQ (reference sequence). The CDR3 has 16 amino acids. The ends were cut back, 5 bases at V and 9 bases at J, with 20 bases in the middle.

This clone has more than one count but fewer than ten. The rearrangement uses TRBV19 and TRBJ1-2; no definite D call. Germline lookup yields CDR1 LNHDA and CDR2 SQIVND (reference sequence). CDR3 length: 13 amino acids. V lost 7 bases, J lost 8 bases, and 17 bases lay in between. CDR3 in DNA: TGTGCCAGTAACGTGAAGGGAGTGTGGGGCTACACCTTC. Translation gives CASNVKGVWGYTF.

The CDR3 nucleotides are TGTGCCAGTAGTATAGGCACGACAGGGGAGGAGTATAGCAATCAGCCCCAGCATTTT. Amino acid sequence: CASSIGTTGEEYSNQPQHF. The chain employs TRBV19 and TRBJ1-5; 8 bases match TRBD1. The trim removed 1 base at V and 0 bases at J, leaving 11 bases unmatched. The CDR3 contains 19 residues. CDR1 is LNHDA and CDR2 is SQIVND in the germline V gene (reference sequence). Supplemented by reference TRBV19 and TRBJ1-5, the full variable domain reads DGGITQSPKYLFRKEGQNVTLSCEQNLNHDAMYWYRQDPGQGLRLIYYSQIVNDFQKGDIAEGYSVSREKKESFPLTVTSAQKNPTAFYLCASSIGTTGEEYSNQPQHFGDGTRLSIL.

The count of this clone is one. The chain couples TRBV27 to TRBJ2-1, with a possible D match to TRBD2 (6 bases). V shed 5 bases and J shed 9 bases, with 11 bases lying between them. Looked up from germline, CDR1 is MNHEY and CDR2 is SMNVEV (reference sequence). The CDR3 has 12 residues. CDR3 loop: CASSEQGGEQFF. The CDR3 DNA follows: TGTGCCAGCAGTGAGCAGGGAGGTGAGCAGTTCTTC.

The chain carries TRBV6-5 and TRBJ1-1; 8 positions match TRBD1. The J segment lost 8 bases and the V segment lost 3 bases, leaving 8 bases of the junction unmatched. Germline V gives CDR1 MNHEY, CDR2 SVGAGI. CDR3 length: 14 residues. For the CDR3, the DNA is TGTGCCAGCAGTTATCACGGACAGGGTACGGAAGCTTTCTTT. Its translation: CASSYHGQGTEAFF.

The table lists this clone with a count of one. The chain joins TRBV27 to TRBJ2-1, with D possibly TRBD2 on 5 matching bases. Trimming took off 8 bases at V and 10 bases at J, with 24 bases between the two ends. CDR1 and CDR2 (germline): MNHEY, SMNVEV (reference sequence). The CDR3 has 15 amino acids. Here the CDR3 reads CASAPWASLKLEQFF. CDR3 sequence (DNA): TGTGCCAGCGCCCCTTGGGCTAGCCTCAAGTTGGAGCAGTTCTTC.

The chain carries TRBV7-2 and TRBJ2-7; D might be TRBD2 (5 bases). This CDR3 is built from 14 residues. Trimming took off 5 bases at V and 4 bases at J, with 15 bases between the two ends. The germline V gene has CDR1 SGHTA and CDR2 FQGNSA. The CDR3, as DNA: TGTGCCAGCAGCCCCCGGGGTGTTCCTTACGAGCAGTACTTC. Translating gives CASSPRGVPYEQYF.

The CDR3 nucleotides read TGCAGCGTTGTAAGGATTAGTGGTCAAGAGACCCAGTACTTC. Protein product: CSVVRISGQETQYF. The chain links TRBV29-1 to TRBJ2-5; D is ambiguous. In germline, CDR1 is SQVTM, CDR2 ANQGSEA. The CDR3 is 14 amino acids. V lost 4 bases and J lost 2, with 14 bases in between.

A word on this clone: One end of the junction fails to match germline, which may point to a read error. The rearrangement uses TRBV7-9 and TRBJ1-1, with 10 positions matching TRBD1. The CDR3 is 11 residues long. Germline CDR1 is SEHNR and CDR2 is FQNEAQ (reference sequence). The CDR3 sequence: CASSFDRGQIF. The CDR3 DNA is TGTGCCAGCAGCTTTGACAGGGGGCAAATCTTT.

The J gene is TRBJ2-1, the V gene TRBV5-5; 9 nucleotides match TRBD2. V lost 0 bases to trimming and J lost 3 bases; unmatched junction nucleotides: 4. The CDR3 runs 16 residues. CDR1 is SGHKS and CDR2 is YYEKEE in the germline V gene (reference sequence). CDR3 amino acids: CASSLEGLASYNEQFF. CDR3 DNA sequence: TGTGCCAGCAGCTTGGAAGGACTAGCGAGCTACAATGAGCAGTTCTTC.

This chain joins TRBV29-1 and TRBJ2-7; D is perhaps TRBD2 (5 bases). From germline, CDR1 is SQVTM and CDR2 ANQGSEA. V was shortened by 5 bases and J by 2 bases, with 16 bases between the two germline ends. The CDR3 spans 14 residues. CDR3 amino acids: CSVRRRLDTYEQYF. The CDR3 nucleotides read TGCAGCGTTAGAAGGAGGTTAGACACCTACGAGCAGTACTTC.